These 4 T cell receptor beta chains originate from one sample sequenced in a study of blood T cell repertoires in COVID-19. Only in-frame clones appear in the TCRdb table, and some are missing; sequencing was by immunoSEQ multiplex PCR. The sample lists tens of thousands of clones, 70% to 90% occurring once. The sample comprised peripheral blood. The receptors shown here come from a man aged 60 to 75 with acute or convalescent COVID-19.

DNA of the CDR3: TGTGCCAGTAGTCCTACCCGCGGCCCGGGCAATGAGCAGTTCTTC. Its protein product is CASSPTRGPGNEQFF. The gene calls are TRBV19 and TRBJ2-1, with D hard to call. Germline V lookup: CDR1 LNHDA, CDR2 SQIVND (reference sequence). The CDR3 spans 15 residues. V was clipped by 5 bases and J by 6 bases, with 17 bases between them.

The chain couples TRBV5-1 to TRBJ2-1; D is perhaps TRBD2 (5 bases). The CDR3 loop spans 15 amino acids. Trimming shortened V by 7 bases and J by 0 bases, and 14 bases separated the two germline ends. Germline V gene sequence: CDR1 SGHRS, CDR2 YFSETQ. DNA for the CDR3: TGCGCCAGCGGCGCTAGCCCGAGCTCCTACAATGAGCAGTTCTTC. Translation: CASGASPSSYNEQFF. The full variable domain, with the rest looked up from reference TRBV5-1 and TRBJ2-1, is KAGVTQTPRYLIKTRGQQVTLSCSPISGHRSVSWYQQTPGQGLQFLFEYFSETQRNKGNFPGRFSGRQFSNSRSEMNVSTLELGDSALYLCASGASPSSYNEQFFGPGTRLTVL.

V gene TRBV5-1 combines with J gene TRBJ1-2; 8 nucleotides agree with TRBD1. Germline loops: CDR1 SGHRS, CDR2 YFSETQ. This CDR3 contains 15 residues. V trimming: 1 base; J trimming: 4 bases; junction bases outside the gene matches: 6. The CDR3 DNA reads TGCGCCAGCAGCTTGTCAGGGGGCGCAGGCTATGGCTACACCTTC. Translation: CASSLSGGAGYGYTF.

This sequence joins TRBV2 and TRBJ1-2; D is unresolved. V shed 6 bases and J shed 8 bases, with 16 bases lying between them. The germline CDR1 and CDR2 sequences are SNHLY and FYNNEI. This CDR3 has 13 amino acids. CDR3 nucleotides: TGTGCCAGCAGCAACGTGGGCCGAGGGGGCTACACCTTC. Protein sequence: CASSNVGRGGYTF.